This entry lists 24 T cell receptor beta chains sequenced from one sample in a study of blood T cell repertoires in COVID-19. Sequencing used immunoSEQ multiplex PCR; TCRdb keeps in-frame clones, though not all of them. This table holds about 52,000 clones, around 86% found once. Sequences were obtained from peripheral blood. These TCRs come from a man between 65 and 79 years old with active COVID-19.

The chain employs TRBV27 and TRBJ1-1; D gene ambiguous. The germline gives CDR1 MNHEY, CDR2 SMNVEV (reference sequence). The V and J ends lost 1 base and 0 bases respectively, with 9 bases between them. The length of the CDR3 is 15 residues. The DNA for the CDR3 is TGTGCCAGCAGTTTATATTGGGAGATGAACACTGAAGCTTTCTTT. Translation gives CASSLYWEMNTEAFF.

The CDR3 sequence is CASSFSDRSGQPQHF. In nucleotides, the CDR3 is TGTGCCAGCAGCTTTTCGGACAGGTCGGGTCAGCCCCAGCATTTT. The V call is TRBV5-6, the J call TRBJ1-5, with 7 bases lining up with TRBD1. V lost 2 bases to trimming and J lost 6 bases; unmatched junction nucleotides: 8. Germline V CDR1 and CDR2: SGHDT, YYEEEE. There are 15 residues in the CDR3.

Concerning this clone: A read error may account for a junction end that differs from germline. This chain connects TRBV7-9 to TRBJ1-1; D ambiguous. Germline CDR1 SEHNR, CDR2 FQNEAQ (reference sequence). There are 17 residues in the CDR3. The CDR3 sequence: CASSLGGFGLRNPEAFF. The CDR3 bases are TGTGCCAGCAGCTTAGGAGGGTTCGGGTTAAGGAACCCTGAAGCTTTCTTT.

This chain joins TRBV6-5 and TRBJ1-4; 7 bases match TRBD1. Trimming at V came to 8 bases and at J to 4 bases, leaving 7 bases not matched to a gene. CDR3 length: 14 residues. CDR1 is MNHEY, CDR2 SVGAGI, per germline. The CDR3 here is CASALGTVNEKLFF. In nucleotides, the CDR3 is TGTGCCAGCGCCTTGGGGACAGTTAATGAAAAACTGTTTTTT.

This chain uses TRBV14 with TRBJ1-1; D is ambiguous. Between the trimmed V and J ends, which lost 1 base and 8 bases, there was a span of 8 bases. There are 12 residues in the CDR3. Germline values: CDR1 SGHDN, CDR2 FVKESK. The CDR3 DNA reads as TGTGCCAGCAGCCAAGCTAGAGTCGAAGCTTTCTTT. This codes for CASSQARVEAFF.

For the CDR3, the DNA is TGTGCCAGCAGCCCTAGACTAGCTCGGGACACAGATACGCAGTATTTT. Amino acids: CASSPRLARDTDTQYF. The rearrangement uses TRBV6-4 and TRBJ2-3; 7 positions agree with TRBD2. V lost 6 bases to trimming and J lost 2 bases; unmatched junction nucleotides: 11. Per germline, CDR1 MRHNA and CDR2 SNTAGT. This CDR3 contains 16 residues.

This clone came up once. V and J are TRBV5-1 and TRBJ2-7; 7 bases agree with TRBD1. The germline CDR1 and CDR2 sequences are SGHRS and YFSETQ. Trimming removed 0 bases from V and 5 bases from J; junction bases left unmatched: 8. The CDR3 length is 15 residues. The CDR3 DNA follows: TGCGCCAGCAGCTTGGTAATGACAGGGAGCGACGAGCAGTACTTC. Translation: CASSLVMTGSDEQYF.

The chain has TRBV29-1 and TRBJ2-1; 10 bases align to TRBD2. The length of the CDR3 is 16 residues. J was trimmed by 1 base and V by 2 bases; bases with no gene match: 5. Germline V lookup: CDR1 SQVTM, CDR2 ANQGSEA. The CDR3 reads CSVEFSGGASYNEQFF. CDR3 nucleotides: TGCAGCGTTGAATTCAGCGGGGGGGCATCCTACAATGAGCAGTTCTTC.

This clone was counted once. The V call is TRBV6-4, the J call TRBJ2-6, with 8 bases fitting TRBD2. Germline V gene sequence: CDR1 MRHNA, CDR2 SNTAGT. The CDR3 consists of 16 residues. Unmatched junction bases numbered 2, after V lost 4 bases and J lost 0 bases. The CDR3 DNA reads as TGTGCCAGCAGTGCCCGGGGGGGCTCTGGGGCCAACGTCCTGACTTTC. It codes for CASSARGGSGANVLTF.

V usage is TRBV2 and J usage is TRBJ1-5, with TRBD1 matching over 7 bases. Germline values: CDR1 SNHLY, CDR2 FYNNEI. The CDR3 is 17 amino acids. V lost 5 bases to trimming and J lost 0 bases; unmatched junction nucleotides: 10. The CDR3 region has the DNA TGTGCCAGCAGTCTATTGGGGGGACAGTATAGCAATCAGCCCCAGCATTTT. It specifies CASSLLGGQYSNQPQHF.

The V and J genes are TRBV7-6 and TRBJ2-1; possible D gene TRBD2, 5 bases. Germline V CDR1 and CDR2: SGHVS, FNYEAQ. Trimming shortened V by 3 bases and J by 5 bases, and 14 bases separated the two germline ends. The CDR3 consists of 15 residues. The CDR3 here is CASSLRAVENNEQFF. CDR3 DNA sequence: TGTGCCAGCAGCTTGAGGGCCGTGGAAAACAATGAGCAGTTCTTC.

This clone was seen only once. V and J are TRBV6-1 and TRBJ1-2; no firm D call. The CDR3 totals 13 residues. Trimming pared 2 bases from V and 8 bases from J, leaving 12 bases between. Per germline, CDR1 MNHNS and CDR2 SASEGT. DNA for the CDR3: TGTGCCAGCAGTGAACGGCAGGAAGCAGGCTACACCTTC. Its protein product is CASSERQEAGYTF.

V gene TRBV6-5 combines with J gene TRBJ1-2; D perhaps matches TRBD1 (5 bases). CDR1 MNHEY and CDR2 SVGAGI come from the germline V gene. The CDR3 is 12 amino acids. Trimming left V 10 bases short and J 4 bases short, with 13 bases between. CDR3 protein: CATLGEGYGYTF. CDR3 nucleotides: TGTGCCACCCTAGGGGAAGGCTATGGCTACACCTTC.

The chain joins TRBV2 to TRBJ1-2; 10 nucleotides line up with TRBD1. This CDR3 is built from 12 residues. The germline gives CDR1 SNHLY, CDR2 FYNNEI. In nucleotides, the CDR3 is TGTGCAAGACAGGGGGCTGACTATGGCTACACCTTC. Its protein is CARQGADYGYTF.

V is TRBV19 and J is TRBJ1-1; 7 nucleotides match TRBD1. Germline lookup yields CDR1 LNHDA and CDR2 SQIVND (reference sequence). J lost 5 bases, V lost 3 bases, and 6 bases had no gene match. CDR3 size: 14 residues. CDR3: CASSIKGAQTEAFF. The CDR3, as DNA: TGTGCCAGTAGTATCAAGGGGGCGCAGACTGAAGCTTTCTTT.

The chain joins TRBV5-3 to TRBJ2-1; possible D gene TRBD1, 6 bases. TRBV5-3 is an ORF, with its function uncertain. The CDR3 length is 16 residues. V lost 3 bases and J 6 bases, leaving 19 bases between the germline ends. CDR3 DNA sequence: TGTGCCAGAAGCTCCCCACAGGGCACGTTCGGCAATGAGCAGTTCTTC. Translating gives CARSSPQGTFGNEQFF.

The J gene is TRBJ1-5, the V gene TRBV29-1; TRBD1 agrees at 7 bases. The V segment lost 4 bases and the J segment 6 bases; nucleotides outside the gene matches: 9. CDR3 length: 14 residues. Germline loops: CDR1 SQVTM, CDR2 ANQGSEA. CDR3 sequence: CSVGNRTGSQPQHF. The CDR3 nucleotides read TGCAGCGTTGGGAATAGGACAGGAAGTCAGCCCCAGCATTTT.

The DNA for the CDR3 is TGTGCCAGCAGTAACCCGGACAGGGGCACCGGGGAGCTGTTTTTT. Translation gives CASSNPDRGTGELFF. The rearrangement uses TRBV6-6 and TRBJ2-2; 9 bases map to TRBD1. V shed 5 bases, J shed 4 bases, and the junction held 5 bases outside the gene matches. Germline values: CDR1 MNHNY, CDR2 SVGAGI (reference sequence). The CDR3 spans 15 residues.

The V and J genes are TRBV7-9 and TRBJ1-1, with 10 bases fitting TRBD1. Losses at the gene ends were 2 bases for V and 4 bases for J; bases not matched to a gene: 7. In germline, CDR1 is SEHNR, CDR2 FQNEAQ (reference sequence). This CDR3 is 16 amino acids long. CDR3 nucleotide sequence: TGTGCCAGCAGCTTATCCTTAGGGACAGGGGTCACTGAAGCTTTCTTT. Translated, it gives CASSLSLGTGVTEAFF.

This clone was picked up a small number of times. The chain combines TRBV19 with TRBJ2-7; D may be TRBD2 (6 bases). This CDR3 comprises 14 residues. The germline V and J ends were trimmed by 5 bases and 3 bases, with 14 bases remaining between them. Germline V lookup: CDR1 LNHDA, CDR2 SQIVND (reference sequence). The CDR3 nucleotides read TGTGCCAGTAGTGCGGGACTGATTCACTACGAGCAGTACTTC. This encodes CASSAGLIHYEQYF. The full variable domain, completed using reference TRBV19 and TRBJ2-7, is DGGITQSPKYLFRKEGQNVTLSCEQNLNHDAMYWYRQDPGQGLRLIYYSQIVNDFQKGDIAEGYSVSREKKESFPLTVTSAQKNPTAFYLCASSAGLIHYEQYFGPGTRLTVT.

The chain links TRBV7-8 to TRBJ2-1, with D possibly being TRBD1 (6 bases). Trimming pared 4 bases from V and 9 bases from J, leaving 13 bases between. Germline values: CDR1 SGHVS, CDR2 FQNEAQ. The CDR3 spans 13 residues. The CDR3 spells CASSSDRRGEQFF. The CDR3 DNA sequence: TGTGCCAGCAGCTCAGACAGGCGCGGTGAGCAGTTCTTC.

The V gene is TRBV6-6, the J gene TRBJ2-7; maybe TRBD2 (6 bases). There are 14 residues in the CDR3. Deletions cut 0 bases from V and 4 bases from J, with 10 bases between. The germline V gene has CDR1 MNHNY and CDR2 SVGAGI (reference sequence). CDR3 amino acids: CASSYSGAGYEQYF. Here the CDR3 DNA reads TGTGCCAGCAGTTACTCAGGTGCGGGATACGAGCAGTACTTC.

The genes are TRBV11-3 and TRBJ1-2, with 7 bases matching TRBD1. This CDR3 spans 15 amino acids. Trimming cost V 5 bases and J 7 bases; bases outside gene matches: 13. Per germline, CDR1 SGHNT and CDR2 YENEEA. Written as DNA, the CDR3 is TGTGCCAGCAGCGGCCGGGACAGACCTTTCTTTGGCTACACCTTC. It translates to CASSGRDRPFFGYTF.

CDR3 sequence: CASSSDRGYGYTF. The DNA of the CDR3 is TGTGCCAGCAGCTCTGACAGGGGGTATGGCTACACCTTC. The chain has TRBV5-4 and TRBJ1-2; 9 bases agree with TRBD1. This CDR3 region has 13 residues. The V segment lost 3 bases and the J segment 5 bases; nucleotides outside the gene matches: 2. Looked up from germline, CDR1 is SGHNT and CDR2 is YYREEE (reference sequence).